The sequence of this T cell receptor beta chain was determined in a study of T cells in Graves' hyperthyroidism and ophthalmopathy (dated by TCRdb to the late 2010s). In terms of the full investigation: Peripheral blood samples were taken at initial diagnosis, before any treatment was given. To identify TCR V-J signatures that set the groups apart, the researchers used a discovery cohort of 90 to 100 patients, made up of under 45 with Graves' ophthalmopathy and 57 with stable Graves' hyperthyroidism. An independent validation cohort of fewer than 20 hyperthyroidism patients and some 15 patients who later progressed to ophthalmopathy tested prospective prediction of ophthalmopathy. For training and testing, the 100 or so patients in the discovery cohort were randomly divided in a 7:3 ratio. The study also compared thyroid tissue and blood T-cell repertoires from several Graves' hyperthyroidism patients. Once sampling was done, hyperthyroidism patients were given methimazole at a starting dose of 30 mg daily, whereas ophthalmopathy patients were given high-dose intravenous methylprednisolone. TCR Vbeta CDR3 sequencing of fewer than 150 peripheral blood samples (about 45 ophthalmopathy, 75 to 80 hyperthyroidism and approximately 17 progressor patients) is reported in the paper. The study at large found these results: A model built on a 13 V-J signature distinguished ophthalmopathy from stable hyperthyroidism, reaching 85% to 90% sensitivity and about 81% specificity in cross-validation and 80%/75% in testing. No statistical method was used to set the sample size in advance, and investigators knew the group allocation. In validation, progression to ophthalmopathy was predicted by the model with about 70% sensitivity and roughly 76% specificity, a median of about 6 months before onset. Blood samples also contained most of the expanded thyroid clonotypes (frequency above 0.001), which suggests that blood repertoires may reflect thyroid immune responses.

Trimming leaves V shorter by 6 bases and J shorter by 7 bases, with the junction holding 11 bases beyond the gene matches. Looking up the germline V gene yields CDR1 KGHSH and CDR2 LQKENI. The CDR3 runs 15 amino acids, cysteine and phenylalanine included. Of all the DNA, just the CDR3 is kept, 45 bases in frame from base 1. Stable Graves' hyperthyroidism was defined as the absence of progression to ophthalmopathy over 18 months of follow-up. Hyperthyroidism patients were newly diagnosed, had a disease duration of under 2 months, and were aged 18 to 65 years. Exclusion was applied to patients with uncontrolled infections, other autoimmune diseases, pregnancy or lactation. Diagnoses were established on the basis of clinical symptoms, serum thyroxine and TRAb, thyroid ultrasound, and orbital computed tomography. PBMCs were isolated from around 10 ml of fresh peripheral blood by Ficoll-Paque density gradient centrifugation. Total RNA was extracted using Trizol reagent, and RNA quality was assessed on an Agilent 2100 Bioanalyzer.

In this sample, this clonotype turned up many times. No cognate antigen has been identified for it. No base quality information exists; no much larger clone differs at one position. Amplification of TCR beta CDR3 regions was carried out from RNA transcripts. The TCR CDR3 was subjected to a first round of RT-PCR using the HTBI primer set and the Qiagen OneStep RT-PCR kit. The libraries were constructed in a second round of multiplex PCR and then size-selected and purified. The libraries were sequenced on an Illumina HiSeq2000 using paired-end 100 bp reads. As for the original processing: SOAPnuke was used to process the raw data, throwing out any read that contained adapters or uncalled bases, had a mean Phred below 15, or lacked an exact constant-primer or identifier match. COPE v1.2.5 was used to merge the high-quality paired reads, and each unique nucleotide sequence was defined as a clonotype. MiTCR v1.1 was used to align clonotypes to the IMGT TRBV, TRBD and TRBJ reference segments. The analysis included only V-J combinations with a frequency above 0.0001, which together covered 98% to 99.2% of the repertoires. A TCS score was defined as the ratio between F50 (clonal expansion) and ExV (chaos), using BLOSUM62-based TCRdist between CDR3 peptides within each V-J. Welch's t-statistics and random forest reduced several hundred V-J features to 13, which were used in a naive Bayes classifier (R e1071). TCRdb reanalyzed the raw reads on its own, using fastp at Q25 for trimming and MiXCR for clone calling, and kept in-frame beta chains. Duplicate CDR3 protein sequences are folded into a single record with the most common DNA and genes. The V and J calls and clone size come from TCRdb's table, not from the authors' own analysis. The sample table holds some 770,000 distinct CDR3 sequences, of which approximately 16% were seen once. The ten top clones hold under 9.5% of the sample.

The chain links TRBV18 with TRBJ1-4; TRBD1 lines up with 7 middle nucleotides. The source of this sequence is a man aged 18 to 35 with Graves' hyperthyroidism. The sample was blood. The CDR3 reads as follows: CASSATGRVSEKLFF. Read as DNA, the sequence is TGTGCCAGCTCCGCGACAGGGCGTGTGAGTGAAAAACTGTTTTTT.